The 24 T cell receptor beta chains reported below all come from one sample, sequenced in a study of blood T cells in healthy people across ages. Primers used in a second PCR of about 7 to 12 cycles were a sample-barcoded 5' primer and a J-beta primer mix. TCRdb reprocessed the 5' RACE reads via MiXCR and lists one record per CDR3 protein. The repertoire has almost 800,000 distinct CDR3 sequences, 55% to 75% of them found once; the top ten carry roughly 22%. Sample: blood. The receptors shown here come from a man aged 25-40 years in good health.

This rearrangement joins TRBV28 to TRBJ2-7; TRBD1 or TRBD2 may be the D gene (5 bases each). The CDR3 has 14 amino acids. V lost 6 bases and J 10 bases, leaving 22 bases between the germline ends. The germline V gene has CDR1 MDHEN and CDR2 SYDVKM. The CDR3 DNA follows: TGTGCCAGCAGGAGCACCCGGGACGGACCAATTCAGTACTTC. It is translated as CASRSTRDGPIQYF.

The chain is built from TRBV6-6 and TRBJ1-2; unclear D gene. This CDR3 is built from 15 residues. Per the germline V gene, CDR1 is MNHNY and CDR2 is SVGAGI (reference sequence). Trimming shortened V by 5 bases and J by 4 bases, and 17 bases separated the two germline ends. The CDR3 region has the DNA TGTGCCAGCAGTACCATACCCGAGCCCCGCTATGGCTACACCTTC. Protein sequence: CASSTIPEPRYGYTF.

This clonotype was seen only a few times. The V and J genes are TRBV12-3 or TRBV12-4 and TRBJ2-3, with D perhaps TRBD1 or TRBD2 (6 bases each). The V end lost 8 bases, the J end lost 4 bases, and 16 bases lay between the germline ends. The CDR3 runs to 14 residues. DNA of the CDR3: TGTGCCAGCTACGAGGGGGGCCGACCAGATACGCAGTATTTT. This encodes CASYEGGRPDTQYF.

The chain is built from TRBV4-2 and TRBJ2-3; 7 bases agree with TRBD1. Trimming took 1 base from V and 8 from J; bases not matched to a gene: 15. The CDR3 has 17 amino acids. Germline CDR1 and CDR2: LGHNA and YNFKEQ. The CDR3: CASSQVAGTVEVGTQYF. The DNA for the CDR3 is TGTGCCAGCAGCCAAGTTGCCGGGACAGTCGAAGTTGGTACGCAGTATTTT.

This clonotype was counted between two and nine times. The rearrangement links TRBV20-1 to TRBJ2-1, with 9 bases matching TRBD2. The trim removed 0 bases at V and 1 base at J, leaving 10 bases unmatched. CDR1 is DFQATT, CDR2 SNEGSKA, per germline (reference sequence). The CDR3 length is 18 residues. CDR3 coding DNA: TGCAGTGCTAGAGATCCCTATATTGCGGGAGGGTCCTACAATGAGCAGTTCTTC. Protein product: CSARDPYIAGGSYNEQFF.

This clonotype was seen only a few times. CDR3 in DNA: TGCAGTGCTACCCCGGGGCCTAGGACTAGCGGAAGCTCCTACAATGAGCAGTTCTTC. Amino acids: CSATPGPRTSGSSYNEQFF. The genes are TRBV20-1 and TRBJ2-1; 10 bases fit TRBD2. This CDR3 region has 19 residues. The V gene end was trimmed by 4 bases and the J gene end by 0 bases; junction bases not matched to a gene: 15. Germline assignment: CDR1 DFQATT and CDR2 SNEGSKA (reference sequence).

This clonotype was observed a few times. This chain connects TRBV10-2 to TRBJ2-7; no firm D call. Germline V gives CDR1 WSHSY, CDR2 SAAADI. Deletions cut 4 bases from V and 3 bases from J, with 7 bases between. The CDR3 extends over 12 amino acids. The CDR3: CASSVGLYEQYF. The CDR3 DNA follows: TGCGCCAGCAGTGTTGGTCTCTACGAGCAGTACTTC.

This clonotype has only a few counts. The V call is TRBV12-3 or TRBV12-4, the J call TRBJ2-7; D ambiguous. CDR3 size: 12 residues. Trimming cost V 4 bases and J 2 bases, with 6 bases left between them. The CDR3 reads CASSSPAYEQYF. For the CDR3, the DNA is TGTGCCAGCAGTTCACCGGCCTACGAGCAGTACTTC.

The CDR3 bases are TGCAGTGCTAGGGGACAGAGTGCCTACGAGCAGTACTTC. It is translated as CSARGQSAYEQYF. V is TRBV20-1 and J is TRBJ2-7; 7 bases are a match to TRBD1. Trimming cost V 3 bases and J 2 bases; bases outside gene matches: 4. There are 13 residues in the CDR3. CDR1 is DFQATT, CDR2 SNEGSKA, per germline (reference sequence).

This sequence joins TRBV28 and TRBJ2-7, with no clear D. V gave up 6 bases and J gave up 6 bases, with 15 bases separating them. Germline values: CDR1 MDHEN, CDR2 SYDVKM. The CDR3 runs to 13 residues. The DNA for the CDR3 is TGTGCCAGCAGCTCCCCAGACCGCAGCGAGCAGTACTTC. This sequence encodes CASSSPDRSEQYF.

CDR3 sequence: CASSPISSGHTEAFF. In nucleotides, the CDR3 is TGTGCCAGCAGCCCAATTTCCAGTGGGCACACTGAAGCTTTCTTT. The chain links TRBV4-2 to TRBJ1-1; D is undetermined. V was shortened by 4 bases and J by 3 bases, with 15 bases between the two germline ends. Germline CDR1 reads LGHNA; CDR2 reads YNFKEQ. This CDR3 region has 15 residues.

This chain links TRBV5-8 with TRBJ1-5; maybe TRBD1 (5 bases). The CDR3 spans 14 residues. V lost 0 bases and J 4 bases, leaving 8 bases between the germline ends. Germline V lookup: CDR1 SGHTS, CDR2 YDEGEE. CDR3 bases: TGTGCCAGCAGCTTGGAGGGACCAAATCAGCCCCAGCATTTT. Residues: CASSLEGPNQPQHF.

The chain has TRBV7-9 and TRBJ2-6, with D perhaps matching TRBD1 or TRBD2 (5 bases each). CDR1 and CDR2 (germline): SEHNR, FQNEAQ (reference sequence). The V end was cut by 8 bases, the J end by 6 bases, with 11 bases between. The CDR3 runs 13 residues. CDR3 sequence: CASGPGAANVLTF. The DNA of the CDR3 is TGTGCCAGCGGTCCCGGGGCGGCCAACGTCCTGACTTTC.

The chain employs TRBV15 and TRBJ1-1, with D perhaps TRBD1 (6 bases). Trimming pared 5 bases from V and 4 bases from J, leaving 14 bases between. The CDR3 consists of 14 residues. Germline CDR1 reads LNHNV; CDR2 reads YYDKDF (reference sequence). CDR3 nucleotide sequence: TGTGCCACCAGCGCGATAAGGGGGAGCACTGAAGCTTTCTTT. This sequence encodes CATSAIRGSTEAFF.

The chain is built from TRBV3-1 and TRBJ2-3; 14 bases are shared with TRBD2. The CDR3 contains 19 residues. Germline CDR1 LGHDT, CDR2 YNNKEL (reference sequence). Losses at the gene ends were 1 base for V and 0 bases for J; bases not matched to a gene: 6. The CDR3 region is CASSQVVGLAGASTDTQYF. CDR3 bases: TGTGCCAGCAGCCAAGTGGTGGGACTAGCGGGAGCTAGCACAGATACGCAGTATTTT.

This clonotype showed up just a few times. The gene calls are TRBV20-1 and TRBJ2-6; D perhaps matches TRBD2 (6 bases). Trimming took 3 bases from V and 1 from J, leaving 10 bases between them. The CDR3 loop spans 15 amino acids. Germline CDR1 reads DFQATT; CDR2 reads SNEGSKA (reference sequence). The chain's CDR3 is CSARTSLSGANVLTF. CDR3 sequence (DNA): TGCAGTGCTAGGACTAGTTTGTCTGGGGCCAACGTCCTGACTTTC.

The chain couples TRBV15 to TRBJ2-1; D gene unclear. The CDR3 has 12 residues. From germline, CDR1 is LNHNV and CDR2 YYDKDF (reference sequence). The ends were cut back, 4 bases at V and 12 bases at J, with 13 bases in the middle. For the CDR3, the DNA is TGTGCCACCAGCATAAAGCTTAATCCGCAGTTCTTC. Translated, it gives CATSIKLNPQFF. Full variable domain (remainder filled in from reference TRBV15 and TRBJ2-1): DAMVIQNPRYQVTQFGKPVTLSCSQTLNHNVMYWYQQKSSQAPKLLFHYYDKDFNNEADTPDNFQSRRPNTSFCFLDIRSPGLGDTAMYLCATSIKLNPQFFGPGTRLTVL.

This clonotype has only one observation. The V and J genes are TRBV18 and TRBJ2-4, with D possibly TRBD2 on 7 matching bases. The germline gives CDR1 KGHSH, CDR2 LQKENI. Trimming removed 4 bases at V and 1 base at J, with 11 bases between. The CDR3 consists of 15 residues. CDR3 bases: TGTGCCAGCTCACGAGCGGGACACGCCAAAAACATTCAGTACTTC. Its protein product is CASSRAGHAKNIQYF. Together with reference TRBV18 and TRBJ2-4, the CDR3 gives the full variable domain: NAGVMQNPRHLVRRRGQEARLRCSPMKGHSHVYWYRQLPEEGLKFMVYLQKENIIDESGMPKERFSAEFPKEGPSILRIQQVVRGDSAAYFCASSRAGHAKNIQYFGAGTRLSVL.

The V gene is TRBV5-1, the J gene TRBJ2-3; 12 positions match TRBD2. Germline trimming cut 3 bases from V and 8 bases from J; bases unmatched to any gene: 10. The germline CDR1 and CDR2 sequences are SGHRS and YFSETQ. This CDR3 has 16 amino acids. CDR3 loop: CASSYGLAGSRATQYF. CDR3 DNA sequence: TGCGCCAGCAGCTACGGACTAGCGGGGTCGCGGGCTACGCAGTATTTT.

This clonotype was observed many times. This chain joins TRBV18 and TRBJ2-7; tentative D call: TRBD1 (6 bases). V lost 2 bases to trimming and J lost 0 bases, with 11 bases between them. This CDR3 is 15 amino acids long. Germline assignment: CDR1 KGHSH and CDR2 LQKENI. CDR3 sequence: CASSPVRQASYEQYF. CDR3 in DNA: TGTGCCAGCTCACCAGTCCGACAGGCCTCCTACGAGCAGTACTTC.

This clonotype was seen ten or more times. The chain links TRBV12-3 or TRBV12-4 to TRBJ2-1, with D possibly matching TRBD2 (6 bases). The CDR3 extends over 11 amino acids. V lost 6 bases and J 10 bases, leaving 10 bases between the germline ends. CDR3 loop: CASSLEGEQFF. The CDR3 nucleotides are TGTGCCAGCAGCCTGGAGGGAGAGCAGTTCTTC.

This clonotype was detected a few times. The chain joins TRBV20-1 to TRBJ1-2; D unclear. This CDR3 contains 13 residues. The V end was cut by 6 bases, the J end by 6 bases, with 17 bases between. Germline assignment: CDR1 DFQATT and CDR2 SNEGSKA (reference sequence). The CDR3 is CSANRNAGDGYTF. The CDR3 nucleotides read TGCAGTGCCAACCGGAACGCCGGGGATGGCTACACCTTC.

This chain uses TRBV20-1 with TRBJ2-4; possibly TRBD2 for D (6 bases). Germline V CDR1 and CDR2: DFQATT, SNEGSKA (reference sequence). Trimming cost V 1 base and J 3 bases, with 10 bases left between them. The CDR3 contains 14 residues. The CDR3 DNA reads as TGCAGTGCTAGAGGCGGGACGAGCAAAAACATTCAGTACTTC. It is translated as CSARGGTSKNIQYF.

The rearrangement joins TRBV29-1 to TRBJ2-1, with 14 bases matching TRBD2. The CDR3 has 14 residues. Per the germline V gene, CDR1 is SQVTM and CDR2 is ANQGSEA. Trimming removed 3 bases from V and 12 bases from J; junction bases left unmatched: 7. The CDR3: CSVDETSGGARQFF. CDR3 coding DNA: TGCAGCGTTGACGAGACTAGCGGGGGGGCCAGGCAGTTCTTC.